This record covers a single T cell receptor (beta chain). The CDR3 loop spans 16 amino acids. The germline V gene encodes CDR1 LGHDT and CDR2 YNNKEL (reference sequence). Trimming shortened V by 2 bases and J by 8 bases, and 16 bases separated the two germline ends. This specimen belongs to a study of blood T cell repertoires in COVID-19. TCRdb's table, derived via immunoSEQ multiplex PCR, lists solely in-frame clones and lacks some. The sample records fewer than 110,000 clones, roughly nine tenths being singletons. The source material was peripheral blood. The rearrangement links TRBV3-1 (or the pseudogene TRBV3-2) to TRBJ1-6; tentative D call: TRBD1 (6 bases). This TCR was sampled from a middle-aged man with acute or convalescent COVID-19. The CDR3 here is CASSQLTGSRDSPLHF. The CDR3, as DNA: TGTGCCAGCAGCCAACTAACAGGGAGTAGAGATTCACCCCTCCACTTT.